The source of this TCR beta chain is a study of T cells in women clearing cervical HPV infection listed by TCRdb under 2018. Describing the broader study: The cases were about 27 women with histologically confirmed HPV16-related CIN3 or worse, and 2 of these cases were invasive cancers. Five blinded duplicates per group were added as quality controls, so that some 60 samples were obtained: around 50 participants and 10 replicates. The roughly 25 controls were women who cleared a single incident HPV16 infection within 12 months without developing precancer or cancer. The parent cohort enrolled over 8,500 women aged 18 or older in Guanacaste, Costa Rica, in about 1992 to 1995 and followed the women for roughly seven years. This exploratory proof-of-principle case-control study, nested within the Guanacaste HPV Natural History Study in Costa Rica, compared TCR repertoires among women with different cervical HPV16 outcomes. Cases had a median age of 34 years and controls had a median age of around 40, with no significant differences in baseline characteristics. Cases were matched to controls by age within five years and by the year the sample was collected. Case blood was taken at the visit when the lesion was first identified, whereas control blood was taken when infection was no longer detected. Because only a few women had HLA typing data, the possibility that HLA type acted as a confounder could not be ruled out. For cases, a median interval of 149 days, with an interquartile range of about 85 to 200 days, was observed between lesion detection and blood sampling. Study-wide findings and limitations: Random forest classifiers combining richness and V gene abundances distinguished cases from controls with an estimated AUC of around 0.79. Because T-cell numbers per sample were unknown, differences in richness could reflect varying T-cell content rather than repertoire biology. Because of the cross-sectional design, the study could not determine whether the associations came before infection or resulted from infection, and neither effector/memory subsets nor HPV-specific T cells were isolated. CIN3+ cases had significantly higher TCR repertoire richness than controls across sequencing depths, but evenness did not differ between the groups.

Every participant had a single incident cervical HPV16 infection, and women with prevalent HPV16 infections were excluded. Cervical HPV DNA was detected with MY09/MY11 PCR, and genotyping was done with dot-blot hybridization. Around 15 mL of heparinized blood were centrifuged, and the buffy coat was split into aliquots, frozen at -30 degrees C, and then kept at -80 degrees C. Genomic DNA was extracted from buffy coat specimens using QIAGEN kits. TCR beta CDR3 regions were amplified by multiplex PCR using the immunoSEQ assay from an average of around 1,200 ng genomic DNA per sample. To correct primer bias, the assay used a complete synthetic TCR repertoire to set an amplification baseline. The amplicons were sequenced using the Illumina platform. In the authors' own workflow: Sequences were error-corrected by clustering with frequency ratios and a modified nearest-neighbor algorithm, then analyzed in the immunoSEQ Analyzer with IMGT gene definitions. TCR richness and evenness were averaged over 20 rarefaction repeats at each rarefaction depth, excluding samples with fewer sequences than the depth. V, D and J gene relative abundances were compared between groups with Wilcoxon rank sum tests, applying FDR correction. Blinded duplicates gave an intraclass correlation of roughly 96% for TCR richness and an average of about 74% across around 66 gene segments. TCRdb took this table from immuneACCESS and kept in-frame rearrangements with V and J called. Such tables lack part of the clones; where checked against another copy, unresolved V genes explain under half of the gap, and the rest is unexplained. V and J calls and clone size follow that table, whereas D and trimming were derived from the DNA. The table held for this sample gives roughly 42,000 clones. Of the sample, 4.5% to 6% falls within the top ten clones.

In regard to this clone: There is no known antigen for this receptor.

Sample: blood buffy coat. This sequence was found in a woman between 18 and 70 years old with a cervical HPV16 infection that either progressed to CIN3+ or cleared (not recorded which).

Incomplete CDR3 DNA: TGTGCCAGCAAATCCGCGGTTTCGGATGGC. Translated, it reads CASKSAVSDG. The full CDR3 reads CASKSAVSDGYTF. This receptor chain uses TRBV6-4 and TRBJ1-2, with the D gene too uncertain to name. From the germline J gene comes the end of the CDR3, since the read stops 3 residues before it. From its cysteine to its phenylalanine, the CDR3 spans 13 amino acids. The CDR3 was read in part: 30 bases, with the frame set at base 1. A distance of 15 bases separates the germline ends of V and J, which lose 7 bases and 6 bases respectively. The germline V gene gives CDR1 as MRHNA and CDR2 as SNTAGT.